The sequence of this TCR beta chain was determined in a study of technical replicates of blood from several donors (dated by TCRdb to about 2017). V drops 6 bases and J drops 2 bases, leaving 21 bases in between. CDR1 SNHLY and CDR2 FYNNEI were looked up in the germline V gene. The CDR3 contains 17 residues, cysteine and phenylalanine counted. Only CDR3 DNA is held: 51 bases, read in frame from base 1. Concerning this clone itself: What antigen it recognizes has not been identified. Per-nucleotide qualities are absent, and no much larger clonotype sits a single base away.

Libraries were made using the immunoSEQ multiplex PCR assay. Sourced from immuneACCESS, this table was stored by TCRdb with only in-frame sequences that have V and J called. A share of the clones is absent; for the studies checked, an unresolved V gene accounts for under half, and the remainder has no known explanation. The sample table lists approximately 81,000 clones, roughly four fifths of them with a count of one. The ten largest make up around 3.9% of the sample. The chain is assembled from TRBV2 and TRBJ2-3; possibly the D gene is TRBD2, per 6 matching bases. Sequencing was performed on PBMCs. The TCR sequence derives from a human donor in good health. Some clones in this sample may be carry-over from other donors' samples. The CDR3 corresponds to CASRGTGTLRITDTQYF. Read as DNA, the sequence is TGTGCCAGCAGAGGGACGGGGACTCTTAGAATCACAGATACGCAGTATTTT.